This TCR beta chain was recorded in a study of T cell repertoires in cytomegalovirus infection. For the study at large: Matching HLA type and CMV infection were both indicated by public TCR beta signatures.

MiXCR was run by TCRdb on the reads, yielding one entry per CDR3 protein. The data hold a few hundred thousand distinct CDR3 sequences, with around 15% observed a single time. In this sample, this clonotype turned up a few times. Sequencing was done on a sample of PBMCs. The sequence was collected from a human donor in good health (CMV status not recorded). Some clones in this sample may be carry-over from other donors' samples.

CDR3 sequence reads: CASSLLQANVLTF. DNA of the CDR3: TGTGCCAGCAGCTTGCTTCAGGCCAACGTCCTGACTTTC. The V call is TRBV5-4, the J call TRBJ2-6, with D uncertain. Germline V gene lookup returns CDR1 SGHNT and CDR2 YYREEE (reference sequence). The CDR3 is made up of 13 amino acids. Trimming removed 1 base at V and 6 bases at J, with 5 bases between.